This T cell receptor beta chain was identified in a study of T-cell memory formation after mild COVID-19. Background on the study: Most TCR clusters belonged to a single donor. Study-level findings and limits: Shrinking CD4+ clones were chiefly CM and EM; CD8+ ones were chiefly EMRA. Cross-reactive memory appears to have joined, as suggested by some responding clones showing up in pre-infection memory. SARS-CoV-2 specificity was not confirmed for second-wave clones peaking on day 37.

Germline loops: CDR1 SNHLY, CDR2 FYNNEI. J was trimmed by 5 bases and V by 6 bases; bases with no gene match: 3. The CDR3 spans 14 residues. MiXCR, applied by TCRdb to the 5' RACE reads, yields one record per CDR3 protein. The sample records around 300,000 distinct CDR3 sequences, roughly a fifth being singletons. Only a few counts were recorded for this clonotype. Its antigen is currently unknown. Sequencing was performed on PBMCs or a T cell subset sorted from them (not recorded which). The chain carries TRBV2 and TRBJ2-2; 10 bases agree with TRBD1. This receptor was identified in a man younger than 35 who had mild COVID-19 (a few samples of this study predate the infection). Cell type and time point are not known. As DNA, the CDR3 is TGTGCCAGCAGCGGACAGGGGGAAACCGGGGAGCTGTTTTTT. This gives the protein CASSGQGETGELFF.